This T cell receptor beta chain was sequenced for a study of chemoradiotherapy in HPV16-positive cancers. Study information: Candidate HPV-specific T-cell clones and common TCR motifs came from functional assays in a couple of HPV16-positive patients.

Trimming took off 0 bases at V and 14 bases at J, with 22 bases between the two ends. This CDR3 region has 16 residues. Germline CDR1 reads LGHNA; CDR2 reads YSLEER. Overall study findings and caveats: Candidate HPV-specific clones and E7-related TCR motifs grew in tumor during treatment. HPV-specific T cells were functionally defined from only two HPV16-positive patients.

Samples were taken several times over chemoradiotherapy. Data came from immunoSEQ multiplex PCR; TCRdb stores just in-frame clones and leaves some out. The sample contains under 10,000 clones, around 90% of which appear only once. With respect to this clone: Its antigen is still unknown.

This chain connects TRBV4-3 to TRBJ1-4; D might be TRBD1 (5 bases). This TCR was recovered from a human donor with HPV-associated anogenital cancer. The sequenced sample was blood, obtained from a patient who underwent chemoradiotherapy. As DNA, the CDR3 is TGCGCCAGCAGCCAAGATTTCGGGGGGTACGCACGAAGGCTGTTTTTT. It translates to CASSQDFGGYARRLFF.